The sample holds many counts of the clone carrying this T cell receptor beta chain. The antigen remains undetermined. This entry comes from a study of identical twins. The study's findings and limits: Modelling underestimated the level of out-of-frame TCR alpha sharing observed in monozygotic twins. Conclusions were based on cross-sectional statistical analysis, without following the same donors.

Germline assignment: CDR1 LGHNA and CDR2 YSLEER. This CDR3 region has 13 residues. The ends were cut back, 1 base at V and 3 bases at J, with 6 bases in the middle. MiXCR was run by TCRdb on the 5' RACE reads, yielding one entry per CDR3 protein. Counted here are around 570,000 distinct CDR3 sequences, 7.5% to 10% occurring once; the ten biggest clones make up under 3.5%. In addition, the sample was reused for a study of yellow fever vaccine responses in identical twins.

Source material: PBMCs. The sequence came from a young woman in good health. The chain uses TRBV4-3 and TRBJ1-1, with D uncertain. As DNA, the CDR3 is TGCGCCAGCAGCCAAGTACTAGACACTGAAGCTTTCTTT. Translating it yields CASSQVLDTEAFF.